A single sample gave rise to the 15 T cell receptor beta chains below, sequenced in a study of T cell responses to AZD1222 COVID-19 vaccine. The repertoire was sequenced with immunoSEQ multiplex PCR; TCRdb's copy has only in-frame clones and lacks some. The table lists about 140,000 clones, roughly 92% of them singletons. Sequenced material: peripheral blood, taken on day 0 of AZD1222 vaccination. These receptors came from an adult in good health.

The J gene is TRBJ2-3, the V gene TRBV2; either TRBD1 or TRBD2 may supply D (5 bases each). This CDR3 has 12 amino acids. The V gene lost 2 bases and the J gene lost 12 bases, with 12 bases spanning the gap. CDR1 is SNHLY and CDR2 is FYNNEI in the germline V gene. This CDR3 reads CASSEPRDPQYF. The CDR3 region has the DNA TGTGCCAGCAGTGAACCCCGGGACCCCCAGTATTTT.

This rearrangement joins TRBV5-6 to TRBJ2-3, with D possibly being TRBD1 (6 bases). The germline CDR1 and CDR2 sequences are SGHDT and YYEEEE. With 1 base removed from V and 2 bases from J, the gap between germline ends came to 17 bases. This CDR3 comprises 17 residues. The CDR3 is CASSLFSWGPNTDTQYF. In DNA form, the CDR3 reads TGTGCCAGCAGCTTGTTTTCATGGGGGCCCAACACAGATACGCAGTATTTT.

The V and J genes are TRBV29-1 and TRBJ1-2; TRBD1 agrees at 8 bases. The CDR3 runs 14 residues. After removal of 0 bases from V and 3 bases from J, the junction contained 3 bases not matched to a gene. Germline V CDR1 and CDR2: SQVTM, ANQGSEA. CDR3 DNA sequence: TGCAGCGTTGAAGAGGACAGGGCGGACTATGGCTACACCTTC. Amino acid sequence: CSVEEDRADYGYTF. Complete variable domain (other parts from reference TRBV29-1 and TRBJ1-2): SAVISQKPSRDICQRGTSLTIQCQVDSQVTMMFWYRQQPGQSLTLIATANQGSEATYESGFVIDKFPISRPNLTFSTLTVSNMSPEDSSIYLCSVEEDRADYGYTFGSGTRLTVV.

The CDR3 DNA reads TGCGCCAGCCGGAGAAGAGAGACTAGCGGCACAGATACGCAGTATTTT. Residues: CASRRRETSGTDTQYF. This rearrangement joins TRBV5-1 to TRBJ2-3; the match to TRBD2 covers 8 bases. The germline V gene encodes CDR1 SGHRS and CDR2 YFSETQ. The CDR3 is 16 amino acids. The V segment lost 7 bases and the J segment 1 base; nucleotides outside the gene matches: 11.

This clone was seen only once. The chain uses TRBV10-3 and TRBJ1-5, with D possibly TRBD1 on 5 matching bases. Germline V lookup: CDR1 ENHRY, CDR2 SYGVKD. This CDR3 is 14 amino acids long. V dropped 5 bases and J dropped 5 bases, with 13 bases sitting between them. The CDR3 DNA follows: TGTGCCATCAGTCGGCAGGGCACGGATCAGCCCCAGCATTTT. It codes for CAISRQGTDQPQHF.

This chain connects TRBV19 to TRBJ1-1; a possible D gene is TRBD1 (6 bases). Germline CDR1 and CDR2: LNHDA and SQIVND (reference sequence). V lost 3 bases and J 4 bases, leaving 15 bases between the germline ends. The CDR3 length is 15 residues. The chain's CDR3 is CASSMYREIGTEAFF. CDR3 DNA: TGTGCCAGTAGTATGTACAGGGAAATAGGCACTGAAGCTTTCTTT. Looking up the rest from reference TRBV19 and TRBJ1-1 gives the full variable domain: DGGITQSPKYLFRKEGQNVTLSCEQNLNHDAMYWYRQDPGQGLRLIYYSQIVNDFQKGDIAEGYSVSREKKESFPLTVTSAQKNPTAFYLCASSMYREIGTEAFFGQGTRLTVV.

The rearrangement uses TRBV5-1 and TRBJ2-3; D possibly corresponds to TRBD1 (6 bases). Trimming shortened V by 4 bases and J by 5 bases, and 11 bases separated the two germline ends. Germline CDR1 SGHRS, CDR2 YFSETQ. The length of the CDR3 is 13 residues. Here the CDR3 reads CASSIGQLDTQYF. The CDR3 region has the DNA TGCGCCAGCAGCATCGGACAGCTAGATACGCAGTATTTT.

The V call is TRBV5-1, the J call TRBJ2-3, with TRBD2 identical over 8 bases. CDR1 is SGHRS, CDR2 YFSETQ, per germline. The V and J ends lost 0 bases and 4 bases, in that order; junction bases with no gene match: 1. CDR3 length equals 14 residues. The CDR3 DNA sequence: TGCGCCAGCAGCTTGGCGGGAGGGGCAGATACGCAGTATTTT. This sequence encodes CASSLAGGADTQYF.

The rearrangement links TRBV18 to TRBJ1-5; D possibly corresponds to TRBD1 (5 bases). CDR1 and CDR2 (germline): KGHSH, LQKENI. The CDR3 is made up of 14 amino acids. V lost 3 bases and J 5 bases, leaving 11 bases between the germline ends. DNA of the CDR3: TGTGCCAGCTCACCCCTTGGGGGAGATCAGCCCCAGCATTTT. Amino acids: CASSPLGGDQPQHF.

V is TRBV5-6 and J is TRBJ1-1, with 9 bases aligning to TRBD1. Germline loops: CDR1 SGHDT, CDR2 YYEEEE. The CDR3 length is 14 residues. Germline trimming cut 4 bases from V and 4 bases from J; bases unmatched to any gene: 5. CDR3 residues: CASSDTGGVTEAFF. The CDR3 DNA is TGTGCCAGCAGCGATACAGGGGGCGTCACTGAAGCTTTCTTT.

The CDR3 loop is CASSLFGGMSGYTF. The CDR3 nucleotides are TGTGCCAGCAGTTTATTCGGGGGAATGAGTGGCTACACCTTC. The genes are TRBV27 and TRBJ1-2; TRBD1 might be the D (5 bases). Germline-derived CDR1 and CDR2 are MNHEY and SMNVEV (reference sequence). The CDR3 extends over 14 amino acids. The germline V and J ends were trimmed by 1 base and 7 bases, with 13 bases remaining between them.

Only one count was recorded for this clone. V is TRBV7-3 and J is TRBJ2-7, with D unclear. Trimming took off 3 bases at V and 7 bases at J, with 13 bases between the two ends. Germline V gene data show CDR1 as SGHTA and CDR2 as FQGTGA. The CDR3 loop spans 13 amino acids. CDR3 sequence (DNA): TGTGCCAGCAGCTTTGGACCGACTGAAGAGCAGTACTTC. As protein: CASSFGPTEEQYF.

CDR3 sequence (DNA): TGCGCCAGCAGCTTGGATATACCTGGTGAAAAACTGTTTTTT. Its translation is CASSLDIPGEKLFF. The chain joins TRBV5-1 to TRBJ1-4; D is unclear. Germline-derived CDR1 and CDR2 are SGHRS and YFSETQ. This CDR3 region has 14 residues. V lost 0 bases, J lost 7 bases, and 10 bases lay in between.

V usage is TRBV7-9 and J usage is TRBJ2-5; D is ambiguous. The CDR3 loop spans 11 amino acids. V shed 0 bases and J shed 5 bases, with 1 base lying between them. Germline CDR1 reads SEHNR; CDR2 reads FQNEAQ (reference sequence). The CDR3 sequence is CASSLAETQYF. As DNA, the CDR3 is TGTGCCAGCAGCTTAGCGGAGACCCAGTACTTC.

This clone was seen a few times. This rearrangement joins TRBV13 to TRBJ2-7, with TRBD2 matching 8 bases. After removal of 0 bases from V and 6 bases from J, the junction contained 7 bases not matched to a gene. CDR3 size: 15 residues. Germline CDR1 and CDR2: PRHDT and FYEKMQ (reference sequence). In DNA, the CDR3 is TGTGCCAGCAGCTTAGGCCCGGGACTAGGAGGCGAGCAGTACTTC. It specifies CASSLGPGLGGEQYF. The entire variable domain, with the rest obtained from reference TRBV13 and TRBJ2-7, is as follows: AAGVIQSPRHLIKEKRETATLKCYPIPRHDTVYWYQQGPGQDPQFLISFYEKMQSDKGSIPDRFSAQQFSDYHSELNMSSLELGDSALYFCASSLGPGLGGEQYFGPGTRLTVT.